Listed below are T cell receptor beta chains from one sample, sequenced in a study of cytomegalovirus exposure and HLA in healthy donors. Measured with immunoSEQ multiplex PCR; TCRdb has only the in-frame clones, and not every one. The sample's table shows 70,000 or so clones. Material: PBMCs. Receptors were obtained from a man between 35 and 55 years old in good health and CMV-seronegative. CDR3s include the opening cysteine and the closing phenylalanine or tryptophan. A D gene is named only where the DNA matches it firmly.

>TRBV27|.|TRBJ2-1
CASSLSGRERYNEQFF
TGTGCCAGCAGTTTATCAGGTCGGGAGCGGTACAATGAGCAGTTCTTC
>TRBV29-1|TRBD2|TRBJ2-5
CSGRRGASIQETQYF
TGCAGCGGGCGGCGGGGGGCGAGTATTCAAGAGACCCAGTACTTC
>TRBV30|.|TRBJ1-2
CAWSLALDGYTF
TGTGCCTGGAGTCTAGCATTGGATGGCTACACCTTC
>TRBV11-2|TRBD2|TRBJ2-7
CASSTRTSGYEQYF
TGTGCCAGCAGCACCCGGACTAGCGGCTACGAGCAGTACTTC
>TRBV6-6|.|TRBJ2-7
CASSYSLAEQYF
TGTGCCAGCAGTTACTCCTTGGCCGAGCAGTACTTC
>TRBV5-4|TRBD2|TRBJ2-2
CASSPASGSLTGELFF
TGTGCCAGCAGCCCCGCTAGCGGGAGTTTAACCGGGGAGCTGTTTTTT
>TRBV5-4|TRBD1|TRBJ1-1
CASSWGQGDTEAFF
TGTGCCAGCAGCTGGGGACAGGGGGACACTGAAGCTTTCTTT
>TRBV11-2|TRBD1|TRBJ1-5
CASSPGTGKMQPQHF
TGTGCCAGCAGCCCCGGGACAGGAAAAATGCAGCCCCAGCATTTT
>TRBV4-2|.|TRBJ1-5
CASSQEGGGAYSNQPQHF
TGTGCCAGCAGCCAAGAAGGGGGGGGAGCGTATAGCAATCAGCCCCAGCATTTT
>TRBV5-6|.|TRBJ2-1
CASSYRTAMYNEQFF
TGTGCCAGCAGCTACCGGACAGCCATGTACAATGAGCAGTTCTTC
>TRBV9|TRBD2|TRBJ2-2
CASSVRIVAGGNTGELFF
TGTGCCAGCAGCGTTCGGATAGTAGCGGGGGGGAACACCGGGGAGCTGTTTTTT
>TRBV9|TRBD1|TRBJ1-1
CASTPGTANTEAFF
TGTGCCAGCACCCCCGGGACAGCAAACACTGAAGCTTTCTTT
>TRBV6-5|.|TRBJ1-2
CASSYRGQKKNGYTF
TGTGCCAGCAGTTACCGAGGACAGAAGAAGAATGGCTACACCTTC